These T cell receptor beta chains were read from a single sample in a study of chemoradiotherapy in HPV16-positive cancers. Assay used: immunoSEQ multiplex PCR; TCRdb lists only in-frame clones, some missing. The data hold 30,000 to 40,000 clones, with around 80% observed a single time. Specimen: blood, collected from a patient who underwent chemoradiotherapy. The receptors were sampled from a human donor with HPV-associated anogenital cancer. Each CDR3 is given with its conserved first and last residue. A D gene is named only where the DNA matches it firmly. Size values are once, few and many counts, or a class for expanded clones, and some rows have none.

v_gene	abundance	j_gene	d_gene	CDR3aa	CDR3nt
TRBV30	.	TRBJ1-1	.	CAWIPVAGEAFF	TGTGCCTGGATTCCCGTTGCAGGTGAAGCTTTCTTT
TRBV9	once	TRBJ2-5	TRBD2	CASSAGGQETQYF	TGTGCCAGCAGCGCCGGGGGGCAAGAGACCCAGTACTTC
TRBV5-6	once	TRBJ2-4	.	CASSLAGVKNIQYF	TGTGCCAGCAGCTTGGCAGGGGTTAAAAACATTCAGTACTTC
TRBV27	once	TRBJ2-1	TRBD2	CASRRGGYNEQFF	TGTGCCAGCCGGCGGGGGGGCTACAATGAGCAGTTCTTC
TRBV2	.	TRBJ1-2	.	CASGQFSGYTF	TGTGCCAGCGGGCAGTTTTCTGGCTACACCTTC
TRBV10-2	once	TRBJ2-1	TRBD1	CASSRQGEGEQFF	TGCGCCAGCAGTCGACAGGGGGAGGGTGAGCAGTTCTTC
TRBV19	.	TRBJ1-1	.	CASSFRQVRNTEAFF	TGTGCCAGTAGTTTCCGACAGGTTCGGAACACTGAAGCTTTCTTT
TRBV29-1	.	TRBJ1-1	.	CSVGRVNTEAFF	TGCAGCGTTGGCAGGGTGAACACTGAAGCTTTCTTT
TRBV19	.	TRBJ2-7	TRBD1	CASSAGRQGVEQYF	TGTGCCAGTAGTGCGGGCCGACAGGGTGTCGAGCAGTACTTC
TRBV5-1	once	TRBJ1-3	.	CASSLVDPPGNTIYF	TGCGCCAGCAGCTTGGTTGACCCTCCTGGAAACACCATATATTTT
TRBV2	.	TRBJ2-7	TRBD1	CASSEEQGNRYEQYF	TGTGCCAGCAGTGAAGAACAGGGGAATCGCTACGAGCAGTACTTC
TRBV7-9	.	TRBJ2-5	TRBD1	CASSFDRDQETQYF	TGTGCCAGCAGCTTTGACAGGGATCAAGAGACCCAGTACTTC
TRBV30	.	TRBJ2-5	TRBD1	CAWSVDRGTQYF	TGTGCCTGGAGTGTTGACAGGGGGACCCAGTACTTC
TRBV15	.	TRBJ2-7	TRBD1	CATRRLSGGEQYF	TGTGCCACCAGAAGATTGTCAGGGGGCGAGCAGTACTTC
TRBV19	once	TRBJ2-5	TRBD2	CASSMGGAGEQETQYF	TGTGCCAGTAGTATGGGCGGAGCGGGGGAACAAGAGACCCAGTACTTC
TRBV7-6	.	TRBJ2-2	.	CASSALGDVTNTGELFF	TGTGCCAGCAGCGCCTTAGGGGACGTTACGAACACCGGGGAGCTGTTTTTT
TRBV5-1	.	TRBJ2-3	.	CASSLSLSRGMDTQYF	TGCGCCAGCAGCTTGTCATTGTCTAGGGGAATGGATACGCAGTATTTT
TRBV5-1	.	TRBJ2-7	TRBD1	CASSPDRGFVQTYEQYF	TGCGCCAGCAGCCCGGACAGGGGCTTCGTCCAAACCTACGAGCAGTACTTC
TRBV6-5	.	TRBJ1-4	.	CASSQTGGGNEKLFF	TGTGCCAGCAGCCAGACGGGAGGAGGTAATGAAAAACTGTTTTTT
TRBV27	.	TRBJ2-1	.	CASSPSRKQVNEQFF	TGTGCCAGCAGTCCTAGCCGCAAACAGGTAAATGAGCAGTTCTTC
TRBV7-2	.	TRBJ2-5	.	CASSPPGQETQYF	TGTGCCAGCAGCCCGCCCGGGCAAGAGACCCAGTACTTC
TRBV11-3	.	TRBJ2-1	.	CASSLGRGISNEQFF	TGTGCCAGCAGCTTAGGAAGGGGGATTAGCAATGAGCAGTTCTTC
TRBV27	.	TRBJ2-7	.	CASSPNGKLGEQYF	TGTGCCAGCAGTCCTAACGGGAAGCTGGGCGAGCAGTACTTC
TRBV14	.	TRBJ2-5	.	CASSRNWGETQYF	TGTGCCAGCAGCCGGAACTGGGGAGAGACCCAGTACTTC
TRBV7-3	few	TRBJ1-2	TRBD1	CASSLTKGAIYGYTF	TGTGCCAGCAGCTTAACAAAGGGGGCTATCTATGGCTACACCTTC
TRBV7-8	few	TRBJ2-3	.	CASSLGDGTDTQYF	TGTGCCAGCAGCTTAGGGGACGGCACAGATACGCAGTATTTT
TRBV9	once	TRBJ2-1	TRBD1	CASSVTGTGLNEQFF	TGTGCCAGCAGCGTCACCGGGACAGGACTAAATGAGCAGTTCTTC
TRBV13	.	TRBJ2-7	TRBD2	CASSLGRRGGEEQYF	TGTGCCAGCAGCTTAGGCCGGCGGGGGGGCGAAGAGCAGTACTTC
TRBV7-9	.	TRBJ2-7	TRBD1	CASSAPGQGYEQYF	TGTGCCAGCAGCGCCCCGGGACAGGGGTACGAGCAGTACTTC
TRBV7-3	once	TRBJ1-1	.	CASSPYLTGGTEAFF	TGTGCCAGCAGCCCTTATTTGACCGGCGGAACTGAAGCTTTCTTT
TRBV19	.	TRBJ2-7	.	CASSSGRGVEQYF	TGTGCCAGTAGTAGCGGTAGGGGCGTCGAGCAGTACTTC
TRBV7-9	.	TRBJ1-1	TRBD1	CASSLEQGTYSEAFF	TGTGCCAGCAGCTTAGAACAGGGGACTTATTCTGAAGCTTTCTTT
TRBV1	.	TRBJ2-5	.	CTSSFREGVAGGRETQYF	TGCACCAGCAGCTTCAGGGAAGGGGTAGCGGGGGGGCGAGAGACCCAGTACTTC
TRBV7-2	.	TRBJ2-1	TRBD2	CASSSPSGGYNEQFF	TGTGCCAGCAGCTCTCCTAGCGGGGGCTACAATGAGCAGTTCTTC
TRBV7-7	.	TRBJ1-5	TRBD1	CASSSTGGSPFSNQPQHF	TGTGCCAGCAGCTCTACAGGGGGCAGTCCCTTTAGCAATCAGCCCCAGCATTTT
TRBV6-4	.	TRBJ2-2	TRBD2	CASSQGASGATGELFF	TGTGCCAGCAGTCAAGGGGCTAGCGGAGCCACCGGGGAGCTGTTTTTT
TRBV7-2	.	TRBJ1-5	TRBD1	CASSLGQGSNQPQHF	TGTGCCAGCAGCTTAGGACAGGGGAGCAATCAGCCCCAGCATTTT
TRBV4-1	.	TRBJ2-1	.	CASSQDRGYNEQFF	TGCGCCAGCAGCCAAGACCGGGGTTACAATGAGCAGTTCTTC
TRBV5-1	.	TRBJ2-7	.	CASSLEGYEQYF	TGCGCCAGCAGCTTGGAAGGGTACGAGCAGTACTTC
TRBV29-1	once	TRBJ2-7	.	CSVREGPREQYF	TGCAGCGTTCGAGAAGGGCCCCGGGAGCAGTACTTC
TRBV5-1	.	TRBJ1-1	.	CASSFNGKSMNTEAFF	TGCGCCAGCAGCTTTAACGGAAAAAGCATGAACACTGAAGCTTTCTTT
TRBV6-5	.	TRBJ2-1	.	CASSYSIVGYNEQFF	TGTGCCAGCAGTTACTCGATCGTCGGATACAATGAGCAGTTCTTC
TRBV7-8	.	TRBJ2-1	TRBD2	CASSQYNSGGYNEQFF	TGTGCCAGCAGCCAATATAATAGCGGGGGATACAATGAGCAGTTCTTC
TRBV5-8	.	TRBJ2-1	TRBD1	CASSPDRGHPSYNEQFF	TGTGCCAGCAGCCCGGACAGGGGTCATCCCTCCTACAATGAGCAGTTCTTC
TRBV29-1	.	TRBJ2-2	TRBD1	CSVPGQGLYTGELFF	TGCAGCGTCCCGGGACAGGGATTGTACACCGGGGAGCTGTTTTTT
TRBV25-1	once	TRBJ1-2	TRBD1	CASTGQGALGYTF	TGTGCCAGCACTGGACAGGGGGCGCTTGGCTACACCTTC
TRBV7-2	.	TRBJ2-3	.	CASSLGLRGAGDTQYF	TGTGCCAGCAGCTTGGGACTCCGGGGCGCGGGAGATACGCAGTATTTT
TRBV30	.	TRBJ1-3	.	CAWSVAPGNTIYF	TGTGCCTGGAGTGTGGCACCGGGAAACACCATATATTTT
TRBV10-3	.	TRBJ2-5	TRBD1	CAISEEGGGETQYF	TGTGCCATCAGTGAGGAAGGGGGCGGAGAGACCCAGTACTTC